The 7 T cell receptor beta chains below come from one sample, sequenced in a study of OX40 agonist ivuxolimab in advanced cancers. TCRdb keeps only in-frame clones here, not all; method: immunoSEQ multiplex PCR. The table includes under 80,000 clones, roughly 86% detected once. The input for sequencing was CD4+ or CD8+ T cells sorted from blood, taken in a trial of the OX40 agonist ivuxolimab. The receptors derive from an adult with an advanced solid tumor such as melanoma, head and neck, liver or kidney cancer.

The chain is built from TRBV30 and TRBJ2-2, with D possibly TRBD2 on 6 matching bases. Germline V lookup: CDR1 GTSNPN, CDR2 SVGIG (reference sequence). Trimming stripped 1 base from V and 5 bases from J, with 14 bases between. This CDR3 has 15 residues. The DNA of the CDR3 is TGTGCCTGGAGTGGATGGGCTAGCGTGACCGGGGAGCTGTTTTTT. It yields the protein CAWSGWASVTGELFF.

The V call is TRBV28, the J call TRBJ1-3; D ambiguous. The V end was cut by 4 bases, the J end by 0 bases, with 13 bases between. CDR3 length equals 16 residues. The germline V gene encodes CDR1 MDHEN and CDR2 SYDVKM. The DNA of the CDR3 is TGTGCCAGCAGTTCAATCATAGGCCTCTCTGGAAACACCATATATTTT. It specifies CASSSIIGLSGNTIYF. The whole variable domain, filled in from reference TRBV28 and TRBJ1-3, reads DVKVTQSSRYLVKRTGEKVFLECVQDMDHENMFWYRQDPGLGLRLIYFSYDVKMKEKGDIPEGYSVSREKKERFSLILESASTNQTSMYLCASSSIIGLSGNTIYFGEGSWLTVV.

This chain joins TRBV5-1 and TRBJ2-7; 7 bases match TRBD1. The CDR3 is 14 residues long. The junction had 5 bases not matched to a gene; V was cut back by 2 bases and J by 3 bases. From germline, CDR1 is SGHRS and CDR2 YFSETQ. The CDR3 is CASSFGTVVYEQYF. The CDR3 DNA reads TGCGCCAGCAGCTTCGGGACAGTAGTCTACGAGCAGTACTTC.

The CDR3 here is CASSPQDGISYNEQFF. CDR3 nucleotide sequence: TGCGCCAGCAGCCCCCAAGACGGAATCTCGTACAATGAGCAGTTCTTC. V gene TRBV4-3 combines with J gene TRBJ2-1; D is uncertain. CDR1 is LGHNA, CDR2 YSLEER, per germline. The CDR3 consists of 16 residues. V dropped 4 bases and J dropped 4 bases, with 17 bases sitting between them.

The chain joins TRBV28 to TRBJ2-1; 9 bases are a match to TRBD2. CDR1 and CDR2 (germline): MDHEN, SYDVKM. J gave up 4 bases and V 3 bases, and 7 bases lay outside the gene matches. CDR3 length: 16 amino acids. CDR3 loop: CASSFLRSGRYNEQFF. CDR3 DNA: TGTGCCAGCAGTTTTCTGCGGAGCGGGAGGTACAATGAGCAGTTCTTC.

The J gene is TRBJ1-5, the V gene TRBV21-1. TRBV21-1 is labeled a pseudogene. The CDR3 loop spans 14 amino acids. CDR3 nucleotides: TGTGCCAGCAGGCAACGGTCCCTCAATCAGCCCCAGCATTTT. Residues: CASRQRSLNQPQHF.

The chain employs TRBV28 and TRBJ2-2; TRBD1 agrees at 7 bases. CDR1 is MDHEN, CDR2 SYDVKM, per germline. J was trimmed by 6 bases and V by 2 bases; bases with no gene match: 9. This CDR3 comprises 16 residues. CDR3 sequence reads: CASSLPQGFRAGELFF. DNA for the CDR3: TGTGCCAGCAGTTTACCACAGGGGTTCAGGGCCGGGGAGCTGTTTTTT.